The 22 T cell receptor beta chains below were found in one sample sequenced in a study of human T cells and chemical hapten exposure. TCRdb passed the RACE reads through MiXCR, listing each CDR3 protein once. Seen here are roughly 53,000 distinct CDR3 sequences, roughly 10% observed once, and the top ten hold around 17%. Time point of the sample: patch test 3, about 24 weeks after DPC sensitization. Treatment noted: therapeutic diphenylcyclopropenone sensitization with weekly scalp DPC. The sample was whole blood, taken in connection with sensitization to the hapten diphenylcyclopropenone (DPC). All receptors derive from a woman aged 40 to 55 with alopecia areata. Some clones in this sample may be carry-over from other donors' samples.

This clonotype was counted ten times or more. This rearrangement joins TRBV29-1 to TRBJ1-1; TRBD1 matches 7 bases. Germline V CDR1 and CDR2: SQVTM, ANQGSEA. Trimming removed 6 bases from V and 0 bases from J; junction bases left unmatched: 10. The CDR3 consists of 15 residues. The CDR3 reads CSVCLLTGMNTEAFF. CDR3 coding DNA: TGCAGCGTATGTTTATTGACAGGGATGAACACTGAAGCTTTCTTT.

In its sample, this clonotype was seen a few times. The chain is built from TRBV2 and TRBJ2-1; no definite D call. Germline V gene lookup returns CDR1 SNHLY and CDR2 FYNNEI. Trimming shortened V by 8 bases and J by 6 bases, and 14 bases separated the two germline ends. This CDR3 contains 13 residues. The CDR3 coding sequence is TGTGCCAGCGGGAAGTTGGTTATCAATGAGCAGTTCTTC. As protein: CASGKLVINEQFF.

The chain's CDR3 is CASSLEVLSGGQDTQYF. Here the CDR3 DNA reads TGTGCCAGCAGCTTAGAGGTCCTTAGCGGGGGACAAGATACGCAGTATTTT. This chain links TRBV11-2 with TRBJ2-3; 9 nucleotides match TRBD2. J lost 5 bases, V lost 0 bases, and 9 bases had no gene match. Germline V gives CDR1 SGHAT, CDR2 FQNNGV. The CDR3 totals 17 residues.

This clonotype showed up many times. The V call is TRBV5-1, the J call TRBJ2-3; D not resolved. The CDR3 length is 16 residues. Deletions cut 4 bases from V and 0 bases from J, with 15 bases between. Germline CDR1 SGHRS, CDR2 YFSETQ. CDR3 DNA sequence: TGCGCCAGCAGCCACCTAGAGATTTCTAGCACAGATACGCAGTATTTT. Amino acids: CASSHLEISSTDTQYF.

As DNA, the CDR3 is TGCGCCAGCAGCCCGGGGACAGGGACAACTGGTGGCTACACCTTC. It codes for CASSPGTGTTGGYTF. The chain uses TRBV5-1 and TRBJ1-2; TRBD1 matches at 9 bases. V lost 4 bases to trimming and J lost 7 bases; unmatched junction nucleotides: 11. The CDR3 runs to 15 residues. Germline loops: CDR1 SGHRS, CDR2 YFSETQ.

This clonotype was detected many times. The chain combines TRBV28 with TRBJ2-6; no clear D gene. The V gene's germline CDR1 is MDHEN and CDR2 SYDVKM. Trimming stripped 3 bases from V and 0 bases from J, with 9 bases between. CDR3 length: 16 amino acids. Here the CDR3 DNA reads TGTGCCAGCAGTTTCTTGGGCACCTCTGGGGCCAACGTCCTGACTTTC. Its translation: CASSFLGTSGANVLTF.

Only a few counts were recorded for this clonotype. The V gene is TRBV5-1, the J gene TRBJ2-3; D could derive from TRBD1 or TRBD2 (5 bases each). The germline CDR1 and CDR2 sequences are SGHRS and YFSETQ. V was shortened by 5 bases and J by 2 bases, with 12 bases between the two germline ends. This CDR3 comprises 14 residues. CDR3 region: CASRRGPSTDTQYF. Written as DNA, the CDR3 is TGCGCCAGCAGGAGGGGACCGTCCACAGATACGCAGTATTTT.

V is TRBV20-1 and J is TRBJ1-1; D gene unclear. Per the germline V gene, CDR1 is DFQATT and CDR2 is SNEGSKA (reference sequence). This CDR3 spans 15 amino acids. V was trimmed by 3 bases and J by 1 base, leaving 15 bases between them. The CDR3 sequence: CSASPAAGRNTEAFF. The CDR3 region has the DNA TGCAGTGCTAGCCCAGCCGCGGGTCGGAACACTGAAGCTTTCTTT.

The rearrangement uses TRBV20-1 and TRBJ2-3, with D hard to call. Germline CDR1 is DFQATT and CDR2 is SNEGSKA (reference sequence). Trimming stripped 1 base from V and 0 bases from J, with 14 bases between. The CDR3 has 16 amino acids. The CDR3 nucleotides read TGCAGTGCTAGAGGGGGATCCGGGCTAAGCACAGATACGCAGTATTTT. This translates into CSARGGSGLSTDTQYF.

The chain is built from TRBV29-1 and TRBJ2-3, with D hard to call. CDR3 length equals 13 residues. V lost 8 bases, J lost 0 bases, and 12 bases lay in between. Germline-derived CDR1 and CDR2 are SQVTM and ANQGSEA. CDR3 residues: CSSRWSSTDTQYF. As DNA, the CDR3 is TGCAGCTCCCGTTGGTCCAGCACAGATACGCAGTATTTT.

This clonotype was seen more than once but under ten times. This chain links TRBV5-1 with TRBJ2-7; TRBD2 agrees at 7 bases. Losses at the gene ends were 4 bases for V and 4 bases for J; bases not matched to a gene: 14. CDR1 is SGHRS and CDR2 is YFSETQ in the germline V gene. This CDR3 is 16 amino acids long. The CDR3 coding sequence is TGCGCCAGCAGCCCCCGCGGGCCTAGCGGCGGATACGAGCAGTACTTC. Protein: CASSPRGPSGGYEQYF. The variable domain in full, completed from reference TRBV5-1 and TRBJ2-7, reads KAGVTQTPRYLIKTRGQQVTLSCSPISGHRSVSWYQQTPGQGLQFLFEYFSETQRNKGNFPGRFSGRQFSNSRSEMNVSTLELGDSALYLCASSPRGPSGGYEQYFGPGTRLTVT.

This clonotype was seen many times. The rearrangement joins TRBV9 to TRBJ1-4; possibly TRBD1 for D (6 bases). The CDR3 totals 14 residues. V shed 4 bases and J shed 7 bases, with 14 bases lying between them. From germline, CDR1 is SGDLS and CDR2 YYNGEE. Here the CDR3 reads CASSKQGGGEKLFF. The CDR3 DNA reads TGTGCCAGCAGCAAGCAGGGAGGGGGTGAAAAACTGTTTTTT.

The gene calls are TRBV6-5 and TRBJ1-5, with D possibly being TRBD1 (6 bases). V lost 6 bases and J lost 4, with 16 bases in between. CDR3 size: 15 residues. Germline V lookup: CDR1 MNHEY, CDR2 SVGAGI. DNA for the CDR3: TGTGCCAGCAGCTTGGGAGTGGGGGCTAATCAGCCCCAGCATTTT. It specifies CASSLGVGANQPQHF.

This clonotype was detected only a few times. The V gene is TRBV19, the J gene TRBJ2-1; D is undetermined. This CDR3 is 13 amino acids long. Trimming removed 1 base at V and 4 bases at J, with 5 bases between. Germline CDR1 reads LNHDA; CDR2 reads SQIVND (reference sequence). The CDR3 here is CASSIVEYNEQFF. CDR3 in DNA: TGTGCCAGTAGTATAGTTGAATACAATGAGCAGTTCTTC.

The V gene is TRBV27, the J gene TRBJ2-7, with D uncertain. The ends were cut back, 2 bases at V and 0 bases at J, with 8 bases in the middle. This CDR3 is 14 amino acids long. Looked up from germline, CDR1 is MNHEY and CDR2 is SMNVEV (reference sequence). The CDR3 DNA follows: TGTGCCAGCAGTTTAACCCCAGGCTCCTACGAGCAGTACTTC. Protein product: CASSLTPGSYEQYF.

V and J are TRBV11-2 and TRBJ1-1; a possible D gene is TRBD1 (5 bases). Per the germline V gene, CDR1 is SGHAT and CDR2 is FQNNGV. The V gene lost 1 base and the J gene lost 6 bases, with 9 bases spanning the gap. This CDR3 has 13 amino acids. The CDR3 here is CASSLGSRAEAFF. The CDR3, as DNA: TGTGCCAGCAGCTTAGGGTCCAGGGCTGAAGCTTTCTTT.

This clonotype was observed a handful of times. The chain uses TRBV7-2 and TRBJ2-5; D possibly uses TRBD1 or TRBD2 (5 bases each). The germline V gene has CDR1 SGHTA and CDR2 FQGNSA. Trimming removed 2 bases from V and 1 base from J, with 11 bases in between. The CDR3 is made up of 15 amino acids. The CDR3 sequence: CASSLMPGRQETQYF. Here the CDR3 DNA reads TGTGCCAGCAGCTTAATGCCGGGGCGCCAAGAGACCCAGTACTTC. The full variable domain, in which reference TRBV7-2 and TRBJ2-5 provide the parts outside the CDR3, is GAGVSQSPSNKVTEKGKDVELRCDPISGHTALYWYRQSLGQGLEFLIYFQGNSAPDKSGLPSDRFSAERTGGSVSTLTIQRTQQEDSAVYLCASSLMPGRQETQYFGPGTRLLVL.

There are a few counts of this clonotype. This rearrangement joins TRBV7-2 to TRBJ2-7; either TRBD1 or TRBD2 may supply D (5 bases each). This CDR3 is built from 14 residues. V was cut by 3 bases and J by 6 bases, with 15 bases left in between. Germline V gives CDR1 SGHTA, CDR2 FQGNSA. CDR3 nucleotides: TGTGCCAGCAGCTTTGGGCAGGGAGTTATCGAGCAGTACTTC. Translating it yields CASSFGQGVIEQYF.

The chain joins TRBV6-1 to TRBJ2-7; D possibly uses TRBD1 or TRBD2 (5 bases each). CDR3 size: 12 residues. Germline V gene lookup returns CDR1 MNHNS and CDR2 SASEGT. CDR3: CTIWDGFYEQYF. The CDR3 region has the DNA TGTACCATCTGGGACGGCTTCTACGAGCAGTACTTC.

The rearrangement joins TRBV5-1 to TRBJ1-1; 9 nucleotides match TRBD1. The CDR3 is 16 amino acids. V dropped 4 bases and J dropped 3; count of bases not matched to a gene: 10. In germline, CDR1 is SGHRS, CDR2 YFSETQ. This chain's CDR3 is CASSPWTGAYDTEAFF. The CDR3 bases are TGCGCCAGCAGCCCGTGGACAGGGGCCTACGACACTGAAGCTTTCTTT. The whole variable domain, filled in from reference TRBV5-1 and TRBJ1-1, reads KAGVTQTPRYLIKTRGQQVTLSCSPISGHRSVSWYQQTPGQGLQFLFEYFSETQRNKGNFPGRFSGRQFSNSRSEMNVSTLELGDSALYLCASSPWTGAYDTEAFFGQGTRLTVV.

This clonotype has a count of ten or more. This chain links TRBV7-2 with TRBJ1-2; D perhaps matches TRBD1 (5 bases). CDR3 length equals 16 residues. The germline V gene has CDR1 SGHTA and CDR2 FQGNSA. V lost 1 base, J lost 0 bases, and 12 bases lay in between. The CDR3 sequence is CASSLEWGDANYGYTF. As DNA, the CDR3 is TGTGCCAGCAGCTTAGAATGGGGCGACGCTAACTATGGCTACACCTTC.

This clonotype was seen a few times. The chain is built from TRBV5-1 and TRBJ2-5; 9 nucleotides match TRBD2. The V segment lost 5 bases and the J segment 4 bases; nucleotides outside the gene matches: 3. This CDR3 region has 13 residues. In germline, CDR1 is SGHRS, CDR2 YFSETQ. The CDR3 here is CASSPAGGETQYF. The CDR3 bases are TGCGCCAGCAGTCCAGCGGGGGGAGAGACCCAGTACTTC.